The 30 T cell receptor beta chains reported below all come from one sample, sequenced in a study of control samples from healthy donors and cancer patients. Here immunoSEQ multiplex PCR was the method, and the copy in TCRdb shows in-frame clones only, minus some. The sample lists roughly 120,000 clones, roughly 92% occurring once. The source material was blood. Source of these receptors: a young woman in good health.

This CDR3 reads CASSLVGQPYEQYF. In DNA form, the CDR3 reads TGCGCCAGCAGCTTGGTCGGACAGCCCTACGAGCAGTACTTC. The chain uses TRBV5-1 and TRBJ2-7, with D tentatively TRBD1 (6 bases). Germline loops: CDR1 SGHRS, CDR2 YFSETQ. V lost 0 bases and J 2 bases, leaving 9 bases between the germline ends. There are 14 residues in the CDR3.

Written as DNA, the CDR3 is TGCGCCAGCAGCTCCGATAGCGGGTCCTACGAGCAGTACTTC. Translating gives CASSSDSGSYEQYF. The rearrangement links TRBV5-1 to TRBJ2-7; 7 positions match TRBD2. Trimming removed 3 bases from V and 1 base from J; junction bases left unmatched: 4. This CDR3 spans 14 amino acids. Germline V CDR1 and CDR2: SGHRS, YFSETQ. The variable domain in full, completed from reference TRBV5-1 and TRBJ2-7, reads KAGVTQTPRYLIKTRGQQVTLSCSPISGHRSVSWYQQTPGQGLQFLFEYFSETQRNKGNFPGRFSGRQFSNSRSEMNVSTLELGDSALYLCASSSDSGSYEQYFGPGTRLTVT.

The CDR3 protein is CASSARWGGGSGGAKNIQYF. CDR3 coding DNA: TGTGCCAGCAGTGCCCGGTGGGGCGGGGGTTCCGGTGGGGCCAAAAACATTCAGTACTTC. V usage is TRBV6-1 and J usage is TRBJ2-4; 7 positions match TRBD2. The CDR3 spans 20 residues. Germline-derived CDR1 and CDR2 are MNHNS and SASEGT. V shed 4 bases, J shed 1 base, and the junction held 19 bases outside the gene matches.

This clone appeared a single time. The V call is TRBV4-1, the J call TRBJ2-7; 9 nucleotides align to TRBD2. CDR1 MGHRA and CDR2 YSYEKL come from the germline V gene. V lost 5 bases to trimming and J lost 4 bases; unmatched junction nucleotides: 9. This CDR3 contains 15 residues. The DNA for the CDR3 is TGCGCCAGCAGCAATTTCGGGACTAGCTTTTACGAGCAGTACTTC. This encodes CASSNFGTSFYEQYF.

This clone showed up just a few times. The chain employs TRBV11-3 and TRBJ2-3; 9 nucleotides match TRBD2. Germline V gene sequence: CDR1 SGHNT, CDR2 YENEEA. The V and J ends lost 3 bases and 4 bases, in that order; junction bases with no gene match: 2. CDR3 length: 14 amino acids. The CDR3 DNA reads TGTGCCAGCAGCTTGGGACTAGCCCCAGATACGCAGTATTTT. Protein: CASSLGLAPDTQYF.

The rearrangement uses TRBV5-1 and TRBJ1-2, with 7 positions matching TRBD1. Germline assignment: CDR1 SGHRS and CDR2 YFSETQ. V lost 4 bases and J lost 8; bases outside the gene matches: 5. This CDR3 has 12 residues. The CDR3: CASSEDRVGYTF. The CDR3 DNA reads as TGCGCCAGCAGCGAAGACAGGGTCGGCTACACCTTC.

The rearrangement joins TRBV19 to TRBJ2-1, with 10 bases identical to TRBD1. Per the germline V gene, CDR1 is LNHDA and CDR2 is SQIVND (reference sequence). Losses at the gene ends were 9 bases for V and 7 bases for J; bases not matched to a gene: 12. CDR3 size: 15 residues. CDR3 residues: CASRPGQGVDNEQFF. The CDR3 nucleotides are TGTGCCAGCCGCCCTGGACAGGGGGTGGATAATGAGCAGTTCTTC.

The genes are TRBV6-5 and TRBJ2-4, with D possibly TRBD2 on 5 matching bases. The CDR3 spans 15 residues. V was trimmed by 8 bases and J by 0 bases, leaving 14 bases between them. Germline values: CDR1 MNHEY, CDR2 SVGAGI. DNA for the CDR3: TGTGCCAGCGACTCTAGCTTATCAGCCAAAAACATTCAGTACTTC. This translates into CASDSSLSAKNIQYF.

The chain has TRBV29-1 and TRBJ2-7, with 10 bases matching TRBD2. Trimming removed 4 bases from V and 0 bases from J; junction bases left unmatched: 3. This CDR3 has 14 amino acids. Germline CDR1 is SQVTM and CDR2 is ANQGSEA. For the CDR3, the DNA is TGCAGCGTTGGAAGCGGGGGGGTCTCCTACGAGCAGTACTTC. Residues: CSVGSGGVSYEQYF.

The chain recombines TRBV3-1 (or the pseudogene TRBV3-2) with TRBJ2-7; TRBD2 matches at 7 bases. This CDR3 region has 13 residues. Germline values: CDR1 LGHDT, CDR2 YNNKEL (reference sequence). Trimming cost V 4 bases and J 7 bases; bases outside gene matches: 7. The DNA for the CDR3 is TGTGCCAGCAGCCTCGGGAGGAGCGGAGAGCAGTACTTC. Its protein product is CASSLGRSGEQYF.

The chain is built from TRBV11-2 and TRBJ2-2; no clear D. This CDR3 region has 13 residues. V was trimmed by 1 base and J by 7 bases, leaving 7 bases between them. Germline-derived CDR1 and CDR2 are SGHAT and FQNNGV. The CDR3, as DNA: TGTGCCAGCAGCTTAGCTGGCTACGGGGAGCTGTTTTTT. Translation: CASSLAGYGELFF.

This chain uses TRBV7-2 with TRBJ2-7, with a tentative D call TRBD2 (6 bases). V shed 4 bases and J shed 1 base, with 26 bases lying between them. Germline V CDR1 and CDR2: SGHTA, FQGNSA. This CDR3 is built from 19 residues. As DNA, the CDR3 is TGTGCCAGCAGCTCGCGCGAGATTAAGTTGGGGGGAGATTCCTACGAGCAGTACTTC. Translation: CASSSREIKLGGDSYEQYF.

The genes are TRBV28 and TRBJ1-1; D uncertain. CDR3 size: 12 residues. Per germline, CDR1 MDHEN and CDR2 SYDVKM. Trimming removed 2 bases at V and 10 bases at J, with 11 bases between. CDR3: CASSLPEGIAFF. The CDR3 DNA reads TGTGCCAGCAGTTTACCCGAAGGTATAGCTTTCTTT.

This chain connects TRBV13 to TRBJ2-2; 10 bases fit TRBD2. Unmatched junction bases numbered 10, after V lost 2 bases and J lost 4 bases. The CDR3 spans 18 residues. Germline-derived CDR1 and CDR2 are PRHDT and FYEKMQ (reference sequence). The DNA of the CDR3 is TGTGCCAGCAGCTTATACAGCGGGAGGGCTCCGGGCACCGGGGAGCTGTTTTTT. Translating gives CASSLYSGRAPGTGELFF.

This chain links TRBV10-1 with TRBJ1-4; a weak D match, TRBD1 (5 bases). The V and J ends lost 4 bases and 6 bases respectively, with 6 bases between them. The CDR3 loop spans 12 amino acids. Per the germline V gene, CDR1 is WNHNN and CDR2 is SYGVQD (reference sequence). Written as DNA, the CDR3 is TGCGCCAGCAGTGGAGGGGATGAAAAACTGTTTTTT. Translated: CASSGGDEKLFF.

The rearrangement uses TRBV6-2 or TRBV6-3 and TRBJ2-3; 12 bases align to TRBD2. J gave up 0 bases and V 6 bases, and 10 bases lay outside the gene matches. Germline CDR1 and CDR2: MNHEY and SVGEGT. This CDR3 has 18 amino acids. The CDR3 protein is CASSPRASGRASTDTQYF. In DNA form, the CDR3 reads TGTGCCAGCAGCCCAAGGGCTAGCGGGAGGGCCAGCACAGATACGCAGTATTTT.

V usage is TRBV6-5 and J usage is TRBJ1-6; D might be TRBD1 (5 bases). The V gene's germline CDR1 is MNHEY and CDR2 SVGAGI. V lost 7 bases and J lost 10, with 14 bases in between. The CDR3 consists of 13 residues. CDR3 nucleotides: TGTGCCAGCACCCAGACAGAAGGATCACCCCTCCACTTT. Translation: CASTQTEGSPLHF.

The rearrangement uses TRBV11-2 and TRBJ2-7; 9 positions agree with TRBD2. Germline loops: CDR1 SGHAT, CDR2 FQNNGV. Trimming cost V 3 bases and J 2 bases; bases outside gene matches: 2. The CDR3 loop spans 14 amino acids. This chain's CDR3 is CASSFSGGTYEQYF. CDR3 nucleotides: TGTGCCAGCAGCTTTAGCGGGGGCACCTACGAGCAGTACTTC.

J is TRBJ1-2 and V is TRBV10-3; 8 bases are a match to TRBD1. Germline CDR1 reads ENHRY; CDR2 reads SYGVKD. The V and J ends lost 5 bases and 2 bases, in that order; junction bases with no gene match: 1. The CDR3 runs to 13 residues. CDR3 nucleotides: TGTGCCATCAGTAGACAGGGGAACTATGGCTACACCTTC. Translation: CAISRQGNYGYTF.

The chain combines TRBV7-2 with TRBJ1-2; D not resolved. Germline-derived CDR1 and CDR2 are SGHTA and FQGNSA. The CDR3 loop spans 15 amino acids. V was clipped by 2 bases and J by 1 base, with 11 bases between them. CDR3 protein: CASSLIPGINYGYTF. CDR3 nucleotides: TGTGCCAGCAGCTTAATCCCCGGCATTAACTATGGCTACACCTTC.

This clone was counted once. The rearrangement uses TRBV29-1 and TRBJ1-1; TRBD1 matches 8 bases. V gave up 5 bases and J gave up 8 bases; unmatched junction bases: 4. The germline V gene has CDR1 SQVTM and CDR2 ANQGSEA. This CDR3 has 11 residues. CDR3 nucleotide sequence: TGCAGCGTTCCGGACAGGGAGGAAGCTTTCTTT. The encoded protein is CSVPDREEAFF.

The rearrangement links TRBV28 to TRBJ1-3; perhaps TRBD1 as D (5 bases). The germline V gene encodes CDR1 MDHEN and CDR2 SYDVKM. This CDR3 contains 13 residues. With 5 bases removed from V and 3 bases from J, the gap between germline ends came to 8 bases. As DNA, the CDR3 is TGTGCCAGCAGTCCAGGGTATGGAAACACCATATATTTT. Amino acids: CASSPGYGNTIYF.

The chain links TRBV7-9 to TRBJ2-7; 9 nucleotides agree with TRBD2. This CDR3 has 17 residues. Trimming removed 4 bases from V and 7 bases from J; junction bases left unmatched: 17. The germline gives CDR1 SEHNR, CDR2 FQNEAQ (reference sequence). CDR3 loop: CASSSLAGEVSRGEQYF. CDR3 in DNA: TGTGCCAGCAGCTCCTTAGCGGGGGAGGTTTCGCGCGGGGAGCAGTACTTC.

The gene calls are TRBV28 and TRBJ2-3; 10 bases map to TRBD2. CDR1 and CDR2 (germline): MDHEN, SYDVKM. CDR3 length: 17 residues. V shed 6 bases and J 1 base; nucleotides not matched to a gene: 10. The DNA for the CDR3 is TGTGCCAGCAGCCCTCTAGCGGGAGCCCGGGGCACAGATACGCAGTATTTT. Its protein product is CASSPLAGARGTDTQYF.

V usage is TRBV28 and J usage is TRBJ2-7, with a tentative D call TRBD1 (6 bases). The CDR3 runs to 14 residues. Looked up from germline, CDR1 is MDHEN and CDR2 is SYDVKM. V was pared by 7 bases and J by 7 bases, with 20 bases between. CDR3 residues: CASTAPRGSREQYF. CDR3 DNA sequence: TGTGCCAGCACCGCGCCCAGGGGATCGCGTGAGCAGTACTTC.

The chain combines TRBV3-1 (or the pseudogene TRBV3-2) with TRBJ2-2, with D perhaps being TRBD1 or TRBD2 (6 bases each). The CDR3 has 13 residues. The ends were cut back, 11 bases at V and 6 bases at J, with 16 bases in the middle. The germline CDR1 and CDR2 sequences are LGHDT and YNNKEL (reference sequence). In nucleotides, the CDR3 is TGTGCCGCGGGGACATCCGGGGCCGGGGAGCTGTTTTTT. Translated: CAAGTSGAGELFF.

The chain carries TRBV7-2 and TRBJ1-1, with no clear D. Trimming left V 9 bases short and J 3 bases short, with 26 bases between. The germline V gene has CDR1 SGHTA and CDR2 FQGNSA. The CDR3 sequence is 17 residues long. CDR3: CASEPQLISRRHTEAFF. Written as DNA, the CDR3 is TGTGCCAGTGAACCTCAGTTAATTTCTCGCCGTCACACTGAAGCTTTCTTT.

The V call is TRBV30, the J call TRBJ2-2; possibly TRBD2 for D (5 bases). This CDR3 has 16 residues. V was clipped by 2 bases and J by 4 bases, with 17 bases between them. The germline CDR1 and CDR2 sequences are GTSNPN and SVGIG (reference sequence). CDR3 DNA sequence: TGTGCCTGGAGTCGGGCCTGGAGCGGAACCACCGGGGAGCTGTTTTTT. Its translation is CAWSRAWSGTTGELFF. Complete variable domain (other parts from reference TRBV30 and TRBJ2-2): SQTIHQWPATLVQPVGSPLSLECTVEGTSNPNLYWYRQAAGRGLQLLFYSVGIGQISSEVPQNLSASRPQDRQFILSSKKLLLSDSGFYLCAWSRAWSGTTGELFFGEGSRLTVL.

The chain is built from TRBV30 and TRBJ2-4; D may be TRBD2 (5 bases). V dropped 0 bases and J dropped 1 base, with 13 bases sitting between them. This CDR3 is built from 16 residues. Per the germline V gene, CDR1 is GTSNPN and CDR2 is SVGIG (reference sequence). CDR3 bases: TGTGCCTGGAGTGTGCCGGGGATAAAGGCCAAAAACATTCAGTACTTC. Its translation: CAWSVPGIKAKNIQYF.

The gene calls are TRBV7-9 and TRBJ2-3; 9 bases align to TRBD2. The CDR3 has 16 residues. Germline V CDR1 and CDR2: SEHNR, FQNEAQ (reference sequence). Germline trimming cut 3 bases from V and 1 base from J; bases unmatched to any gene: 5. CDR3 DNA: TGTGCCAGCAGCTTTAATCAGCGGGGGGGCACAGATACGCAGTATTTT. It encodes CASSFNQRGGTDTQYF.